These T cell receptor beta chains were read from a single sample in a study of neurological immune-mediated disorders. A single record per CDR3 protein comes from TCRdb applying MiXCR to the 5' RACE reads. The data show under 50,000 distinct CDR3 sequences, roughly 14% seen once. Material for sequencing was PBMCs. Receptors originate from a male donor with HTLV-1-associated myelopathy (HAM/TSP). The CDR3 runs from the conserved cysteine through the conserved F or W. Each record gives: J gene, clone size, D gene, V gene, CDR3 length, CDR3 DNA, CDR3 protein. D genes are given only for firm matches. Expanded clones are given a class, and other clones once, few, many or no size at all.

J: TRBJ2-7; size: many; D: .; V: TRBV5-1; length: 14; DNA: TGCGCCAGCAGCTATTGGCCAGGGGTTTACGAGCAGTACTTC; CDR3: CASSYWPGVYEQYF
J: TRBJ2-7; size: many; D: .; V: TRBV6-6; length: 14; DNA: TGTGCCAGCAGATTGTCCCTTACACGCTACGAGCAGTACTTC; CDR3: CASRLSLTRYEQYF
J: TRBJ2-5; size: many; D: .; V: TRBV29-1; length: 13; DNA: TGCAGCGGCGCACAGGGGAGCGGGGAGACCCAGTACTTC; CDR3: CSGAQGSGETQYF
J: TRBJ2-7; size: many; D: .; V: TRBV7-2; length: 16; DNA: TGTGCCAGCAGCTTAGTCGGTAGGCAGGTTGGATACGAGCAGTACTTC; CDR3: CASSLVGRQVGYEQYF
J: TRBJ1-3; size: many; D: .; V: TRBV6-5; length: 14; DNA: TGTGCCAGCAGTTACGGGGGGACTGGAAACACCATATATTTT; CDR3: CASSYGGTGNTIYF
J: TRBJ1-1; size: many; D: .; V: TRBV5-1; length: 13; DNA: TGCGCCAGCAGCTGGACAGAGAACACTGAAGCTTTCTTT; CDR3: CASSWTENTEAFF
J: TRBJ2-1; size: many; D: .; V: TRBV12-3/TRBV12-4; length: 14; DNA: TGTGCCAGCAGTGGAATTGCGGGCCGGGGGGAGCAGTTCTTC; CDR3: CASSGIAGRGEQFF
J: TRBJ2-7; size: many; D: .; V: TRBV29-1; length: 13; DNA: TGCAGCGTTGACGGATCGGAGGGCTACGAGCAGTACTTC; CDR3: CSVDGSEGYEQYF
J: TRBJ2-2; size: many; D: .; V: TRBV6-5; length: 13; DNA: TGTGCCAGCAGTTACTCGAGCACCGGGGAGCTGTTTTTT; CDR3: CASSYSSTGELFF
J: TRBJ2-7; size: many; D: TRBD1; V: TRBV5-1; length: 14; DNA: TGCGCCAGCAGCTTGGAGGGACAGACCTACGAGCAGTACTTC; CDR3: CASSLEGQTYEQYF
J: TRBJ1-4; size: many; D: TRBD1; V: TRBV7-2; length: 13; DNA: TGTGCCAGCAGCTTGAGGGACAGAGGTGGACTGTTTTTT; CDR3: CASSLRDRGGLFF
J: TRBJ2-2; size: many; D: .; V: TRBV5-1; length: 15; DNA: TGCGCCAGCAGCTTGGGACGGATAGACACCGGGGAGCTGTTTTTT; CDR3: CASSLGRIDTGELFF
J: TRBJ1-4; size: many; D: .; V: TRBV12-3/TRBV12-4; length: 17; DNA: TGTGCCAGCAGTTTAGGGACCTCAGCTGCAACTAATGAAAAACTGTTTTTT; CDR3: CASSLGTSAATNEKLFF
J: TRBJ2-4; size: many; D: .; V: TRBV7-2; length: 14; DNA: TGTGCCAGCAGCTTAAAGGGACACCGGAACATTCAGTACTTC; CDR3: CASSLKGHRNIQYF
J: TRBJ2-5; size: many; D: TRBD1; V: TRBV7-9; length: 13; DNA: TGTGCCAGCAACGTCGACAGGGGCGAGACCCAGTACTTC; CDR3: CASNVDRGETQYF
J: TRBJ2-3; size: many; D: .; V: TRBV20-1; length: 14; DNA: TGCAGTGCTAGAGAGGGGTTTGTCCCAGATACGCAGTATTTT; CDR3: CSAREGFVPDTQYF
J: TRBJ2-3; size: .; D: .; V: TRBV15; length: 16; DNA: TGTGCCACCAGCAGAGATCGGGCGGGCCCCACAGATACTCAGTATTTT; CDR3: CATSRDRAGPTDTQYF
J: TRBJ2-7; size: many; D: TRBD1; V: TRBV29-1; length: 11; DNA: TGCAGCGTCACAGGGGCTTTGGAGCAGTACTTC; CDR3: CSVTGALEQYF
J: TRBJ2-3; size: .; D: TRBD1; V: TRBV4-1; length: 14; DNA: TGCGCCAGCAGTACCAGGGGGAGCACAGATACGCAGTATTTT; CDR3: CASSTRGSTDTQYF
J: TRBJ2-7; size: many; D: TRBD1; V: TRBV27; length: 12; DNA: TGTGCCAGCAGATCCGGGACAGGGAAGTTTTACTTC; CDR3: CASRSGTGKFYF
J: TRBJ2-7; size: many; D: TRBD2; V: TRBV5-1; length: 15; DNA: TGCGCCAGCAGCAGACTAGCGGGGGGGCGAGACGAGCAGTACTTC; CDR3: CASSRLAGGRDEQYF
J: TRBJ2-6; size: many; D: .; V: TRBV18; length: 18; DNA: TGTGCCAGCTCACCACTTCGGTCAGCTGTTCCTGGGGCCAACGTCCTGACTTTC; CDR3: CASSPLRSAVPGANVLTF
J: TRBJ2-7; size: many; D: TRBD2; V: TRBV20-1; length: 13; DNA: TGCAGTCCAAAGGGTCTGGGGGGGAACGAGCAGTACTTC; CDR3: CSPKGLGGNEQYF
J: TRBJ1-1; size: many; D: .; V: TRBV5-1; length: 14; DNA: TGCGCCAGCAGCGTACAGGAACTGAACACTGAAGCTTTCTTT; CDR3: CASSVQELNTEAFF
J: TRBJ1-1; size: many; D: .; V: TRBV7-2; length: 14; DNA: TGTGCCAGCAGTTTCACCCGGGGAGACACTGAAGCTTTCTTT; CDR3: CASSFTRGDTEAFF
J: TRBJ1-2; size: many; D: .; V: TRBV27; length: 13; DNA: TGTGCCAGCAGTCTCCAGAGTAACTATGGCTACACCTTC; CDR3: CASSLQSNYGYTF
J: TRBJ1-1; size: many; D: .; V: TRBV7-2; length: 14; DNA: TGTGCCAGCAGCTTAGACGGGGTGGACACTGAAGCTTTCTTT; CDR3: CASSLDGVDTEAFF
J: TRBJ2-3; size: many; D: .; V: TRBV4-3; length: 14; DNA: TGCGCCAGCAGCCACGACCTCCGCGGGGATACGCAGTATTTT; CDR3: CASSHDLRGDTQYF
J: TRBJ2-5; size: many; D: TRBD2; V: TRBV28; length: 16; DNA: TGTGCCAGCAGCTTGGGACTAGCGGGGCCTCAAGAGACCCAGTACTTC; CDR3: CASSLGLAGPQETQYF
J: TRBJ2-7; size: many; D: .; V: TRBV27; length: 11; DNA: TGTGCCAGCAGTTTACGGGAAAGGCAGTACTTC; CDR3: CASSLRERQYF
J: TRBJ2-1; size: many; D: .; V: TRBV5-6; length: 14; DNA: TGTGCCAGCAGCTTCGGTTACTCCTACAATGAGCAGTTCTTC; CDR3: CASSFGYSYNEQFF
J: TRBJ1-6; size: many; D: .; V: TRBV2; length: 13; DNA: TGTGCCAGAGGGAGCTCCTATAATTCACCCCTCCACTTT; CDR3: CARGSSYNSPLHF
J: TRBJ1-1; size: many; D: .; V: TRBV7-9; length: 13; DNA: TGTGCCAGCAGCAACACACTCCGGGGGGTCGCTTTCTTT; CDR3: CASSNTLRGVAFF
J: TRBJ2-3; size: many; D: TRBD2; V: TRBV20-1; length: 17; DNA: TGCAGTGCTAGTCCCAGTGGGTGGCTAGCGGGGGGTGATACGCAGTATTTT; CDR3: CSASPSGWLAGGDTQYF
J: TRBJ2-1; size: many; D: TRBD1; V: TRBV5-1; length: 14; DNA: TGCGCCAGCACTTCTGCCGGGACAGGGAATGAGCAGTTCTTC; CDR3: CASTSAGTGNEQFF
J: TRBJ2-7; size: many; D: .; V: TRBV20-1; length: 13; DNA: TGCAGTGCTGGCAGGGGCCCCAACTACGAGCAGTACTTC; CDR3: CSAGRGPNYEQYF
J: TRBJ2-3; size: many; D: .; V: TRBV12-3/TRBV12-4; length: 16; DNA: TGTGCCAGCAGTTTATACCTGGGATCGTACACAGATACGCAGTATTTT; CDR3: CASSLYLGSYTDTQYF
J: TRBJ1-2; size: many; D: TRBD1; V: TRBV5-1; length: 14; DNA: TGCGCCAGCAGCTTGTCGACAGGGGTGGATGGCTACACCTTC; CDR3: CASSLSTGVDGYTF
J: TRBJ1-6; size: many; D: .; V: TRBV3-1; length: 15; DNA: TGTGCCAGCAGCCTAGGGGCAGTCTATAATTCACCCCTCCACTTT; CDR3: CASSLGAVYNSPLHF
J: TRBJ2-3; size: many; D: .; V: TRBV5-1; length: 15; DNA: TGCGCCAGCAGCTTCAACTGGATTAGCACAGATACGCAGTATTTT; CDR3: CASSFNWISTDTQYF
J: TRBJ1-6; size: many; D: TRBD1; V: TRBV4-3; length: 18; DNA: TGCGCCAGCAGCCAAGATCCCGGGACAGGGGCTGGAAGTTCACCCCTCCACTTT; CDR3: CASSQDPGTGAGSSPLHF
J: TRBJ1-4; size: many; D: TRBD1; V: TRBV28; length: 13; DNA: TGTGCCAGCCACGACAGGGCGGGGGAAAAACTGTTTTTT; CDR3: CASHDRAGEKLFF
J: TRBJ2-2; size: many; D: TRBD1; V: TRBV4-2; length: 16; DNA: TGTGCCAGCAGCGGACAGGGGGCGATTAGTTTCGGGGAGCTGTTTTTT; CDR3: CASSGQGAISFGELFF
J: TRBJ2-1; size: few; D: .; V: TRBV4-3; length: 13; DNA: TGCGCCAGCAGCCAAGATCCGGGGTTTGAGCAGTTCTTC; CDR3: CASSQDPGFEQFF